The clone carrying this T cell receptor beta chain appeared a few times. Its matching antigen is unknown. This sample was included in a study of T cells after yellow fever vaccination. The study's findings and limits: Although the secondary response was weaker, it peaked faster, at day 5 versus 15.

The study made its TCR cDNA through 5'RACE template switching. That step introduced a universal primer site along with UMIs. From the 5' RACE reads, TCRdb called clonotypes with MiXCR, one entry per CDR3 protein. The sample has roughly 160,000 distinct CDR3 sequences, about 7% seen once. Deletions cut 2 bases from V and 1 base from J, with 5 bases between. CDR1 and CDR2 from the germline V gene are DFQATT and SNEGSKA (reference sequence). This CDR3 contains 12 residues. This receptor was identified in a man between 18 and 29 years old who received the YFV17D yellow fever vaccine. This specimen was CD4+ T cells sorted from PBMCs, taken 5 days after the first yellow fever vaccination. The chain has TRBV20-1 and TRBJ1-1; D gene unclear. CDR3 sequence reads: CSARIRNTEAFF. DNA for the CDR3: TGCAGTGCTAGAATCAGGAACACTGAAGCTTTCTTT.